Following are 6 T cell receptor beta chains from one sample sequenced in a study of T cells in Graves' hyperthyroidism and ophthalmopathy. It was RNA transcripts that yielded the amplified TCR beta CDR3 regions. The HTBI primer set served for first-round RT-PCR of the TCR CDR3. TCRdb used MiXCR to reprocess the multiplex PCR reads, holding one entry per CDR3 protein. Here the sample spans about 610,000 distinct CDR3 sequences, 46% being singletons. Material: peripheral blood or thyroid tissue (not recorded which). These receptors were obtained from a woman aged 18-29 years with Graves' hyperthyroidism.

The chain joins TRBV7-2 to TRBJ1-2; 7 nucleotides agree with TRBD1. With V trimmed by 5 bases and J by 4 bases, 10 bases remained unmatched. Germline values: CDR1 SGHTA, CDR2 FQGNSA. The CDR3 loop spans 15 amino acids. The CDR3 DNA is TGTGCCAGCAGCCGTACCACAGGGGACACCTATGGCTACACCTTC. Encoded protein: CASSRTTGDTYGYTF.

This clonotype has a count of ten or more. This sequence joins TRBV12-3 or TRBV12-4 and TRBJ2-7; D remains ambiguous. The CDR3 covers 13 residues. Trimming stripped 1 base from V and 5 bases from J, with 9 bases between. CDR3 loop: CASSLGAADEQYF. Here the CDR3 DNA reads TGTGCCAGCAGTTTAGGTGCAGCCGACGAGCAGTACTTC.

There are a few counts of this clonotype. This sequence joins TRBV4-1 and TRBJ2-5, with TRBD2 matching 7 bases. This CDR3 is built from 15 residues. The V and J ends lost 6 bases and 1 base, in that order; junction bases with no gene match: 8. Germline CDR1 reads MGHRA; CDR2 reads YSYEKL. CDR3 bases: TGCGCCAGCAGGCCCAACCCTAGCGGCCAAGAGACCCAGTACTTC. Translating it yields CASRPNPSGQETQYF.

This chain connects TRBV5-6 to TRBJ1-6, with D possibly TRBD1 on 6 matching bases. Germline V CDR1 and CDR2: SGHDT, YYEEEE. V was cut by 0 bases and J by 10 bases, with 14 bases left in between. The CDR3 has 15 residues. The DNA of the CDR3 is TGTGCCAGCAGCTTGGGGACAGACCCAGCATCACCCCTCCACTTT. Residues: CASSLGTDPASPLHF.

This clonotype has a count of ten or more. CDR3 loop: CASSVDGRRGETQYF. The CDR3 DNA sequence: TGTGCCAGCAGCGTTGATGGGAGGCGGGGAGAGACCCAGTACTTC. The chain recombines TRBV9 with TRBJ2-5; D may be TRBD2 (6 bases). Germline V gene lookup returns CDR1 SGDLS and CDR2 YYNGEE. This CDR3 has 15 amino acids. With 2 bases removed from V and 4 bases from J, the gap between germline ends came to 15 bases.

Only a few counts were recorded for this clonotype. The CDR3 sequence is CACLQETQYF. CDR3 in DNA: TGTGCCTGTCTACAAGAGACCCAGTACTTC. This chain connects TRBV30 to TRBJ2-5; D uncertain. The CDR3 runs to 10 residues. Trimming left V 6 bases short and J 2 bases short, with 4 bases between. CDR1 and CDR2 (germline): GTSNPN, SVGIG (reference sequence).